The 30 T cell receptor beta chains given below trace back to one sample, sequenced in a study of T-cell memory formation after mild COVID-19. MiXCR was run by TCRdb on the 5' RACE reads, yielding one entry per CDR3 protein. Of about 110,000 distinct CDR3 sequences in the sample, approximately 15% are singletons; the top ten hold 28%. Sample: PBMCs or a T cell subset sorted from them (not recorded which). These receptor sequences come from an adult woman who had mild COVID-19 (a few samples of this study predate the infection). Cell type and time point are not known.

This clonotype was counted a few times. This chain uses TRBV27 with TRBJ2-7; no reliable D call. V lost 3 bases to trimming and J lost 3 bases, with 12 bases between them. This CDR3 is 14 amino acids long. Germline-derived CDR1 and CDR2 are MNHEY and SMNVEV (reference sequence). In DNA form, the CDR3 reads TGTGCCAGCAGTTTGTCTGGGTTTAACTACGAGCAGTACTTC. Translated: CASSLSGFNYEQYF.

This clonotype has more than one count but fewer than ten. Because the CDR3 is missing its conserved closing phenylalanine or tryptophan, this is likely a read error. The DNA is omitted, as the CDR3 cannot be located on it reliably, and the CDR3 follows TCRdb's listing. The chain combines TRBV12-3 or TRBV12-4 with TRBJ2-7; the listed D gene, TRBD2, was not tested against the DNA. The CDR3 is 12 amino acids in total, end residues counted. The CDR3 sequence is CASSIGLAGVKI.

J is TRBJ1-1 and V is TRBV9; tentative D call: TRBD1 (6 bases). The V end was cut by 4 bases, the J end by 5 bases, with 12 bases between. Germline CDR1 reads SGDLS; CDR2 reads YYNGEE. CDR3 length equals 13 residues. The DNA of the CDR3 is TGTGCCAGCAGCTCAAGCAGGGGAACTGAAGCTTTCTTT. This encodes CASSSSRGTEAFF.

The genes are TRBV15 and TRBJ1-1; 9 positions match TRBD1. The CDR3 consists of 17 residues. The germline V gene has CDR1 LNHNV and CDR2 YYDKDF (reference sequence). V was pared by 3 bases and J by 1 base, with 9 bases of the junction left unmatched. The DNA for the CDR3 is TGTGCCACCAGCAGTGTCCGAACAGGGGGCTGGAACACTGAAGCTTTCTTT. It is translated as CATSSVRTGGWNTEAFF.

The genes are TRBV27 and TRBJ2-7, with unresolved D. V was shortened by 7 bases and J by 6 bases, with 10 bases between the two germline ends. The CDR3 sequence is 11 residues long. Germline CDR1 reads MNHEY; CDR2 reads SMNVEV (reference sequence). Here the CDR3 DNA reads TGTGCCAGCACGAACGGCCGCGAGCAGTACTTC. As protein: CASTNGREQYF.

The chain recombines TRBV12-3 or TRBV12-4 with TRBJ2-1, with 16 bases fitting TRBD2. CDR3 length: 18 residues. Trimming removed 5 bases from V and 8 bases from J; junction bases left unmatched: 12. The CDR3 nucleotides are TGTGCCAGCAGTACGGGACTAGCGGGGGGGCTCTACTCGGATGAGCAGTTCTTC. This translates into CASSTGLAGGLYSDEQFF.

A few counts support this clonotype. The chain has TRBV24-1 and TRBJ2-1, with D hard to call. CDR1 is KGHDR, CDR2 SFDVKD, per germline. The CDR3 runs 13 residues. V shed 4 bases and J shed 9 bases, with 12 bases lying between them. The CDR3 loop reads CATSEGYVSEQFF. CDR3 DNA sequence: TGTGCCACCAGTGAGGGTTATGTATCTGAGCAGTTCTTC.

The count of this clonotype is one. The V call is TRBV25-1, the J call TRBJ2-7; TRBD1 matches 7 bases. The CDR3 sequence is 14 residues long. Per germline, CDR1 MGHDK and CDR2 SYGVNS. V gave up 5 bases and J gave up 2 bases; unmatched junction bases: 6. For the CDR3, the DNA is TGTGCCAGCAGTAAGGAAACAGGGGCCTACGAGCAGTACTTC. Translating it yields CASSKETGAYEQYF.

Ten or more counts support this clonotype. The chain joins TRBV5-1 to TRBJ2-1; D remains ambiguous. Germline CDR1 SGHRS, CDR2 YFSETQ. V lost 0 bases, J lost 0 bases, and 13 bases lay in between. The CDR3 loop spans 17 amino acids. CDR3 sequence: CASSLDSSLGSYNEQFF. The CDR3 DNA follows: TGCGCCAGCAGCTTGGATAGCTCTTTGGGCTCCTACAATGAGCAGTTCTTC. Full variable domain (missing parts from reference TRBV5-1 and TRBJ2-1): KAGVTQTPRYLIKTRGQQVTLSCSPISGHRSVSWYQQTPGQGLQFLFEYFSETQRNKGNFPGRFSGRQFSNSRSEMNVSTLELGDSALYLCASSLDSSLGSYNEQFFGPGTRLTVL.

The CDR3 nucleotides are TGCAGCGTTGTAGGGTCTGGTCTCAACTACGAGCAGTACTTC. Translating it yields CSVVGSGLNYEQYF. The chain combines TRBV29-1 with TRBJ2-7; D is undetermined. The CDR3 totals 14 residues. Germline assignment: CDR1 SQVTM and CDR2 ANQGSEA. Trimming stripped 4 bases from V and 3 bases from J, with 16 bases between.

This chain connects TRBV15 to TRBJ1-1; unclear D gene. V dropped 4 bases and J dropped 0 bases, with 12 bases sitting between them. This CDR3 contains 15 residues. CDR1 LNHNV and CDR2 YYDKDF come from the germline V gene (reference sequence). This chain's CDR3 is CATSTGPLMNTEAFF. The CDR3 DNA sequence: TGTGCCACCAGCACCGGGCCTTTAATGAACACTGAAGCTTTCTTT.

The CDR3, as DNA: TGTGCCAGCAGTTCCATACTAGCACTGACAGGGGACTATGGCTACACCTTC. Translated, it gives CASSSILALTGDYGYTF. The rearrangement uses TRBV27 and TRBJ1-2; 8 bases are shared with TRBD1. Trimming removed 4 bases from V and 3 bases from J; junction bases left unmatched: 13. CDR1 and CDR2 from the germline V gene are MNHEY and SMNVEV (reference sequence). The CDR3 runs to 17 residues.

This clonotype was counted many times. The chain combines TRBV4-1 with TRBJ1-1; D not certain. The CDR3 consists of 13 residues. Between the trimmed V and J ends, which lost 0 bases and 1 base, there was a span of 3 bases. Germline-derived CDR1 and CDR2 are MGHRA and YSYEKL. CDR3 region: CASSQDRNTEAFF. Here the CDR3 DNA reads TGCGCCAGCAGCCAAGATAGGAACACTGAAGCTTTCTTT.

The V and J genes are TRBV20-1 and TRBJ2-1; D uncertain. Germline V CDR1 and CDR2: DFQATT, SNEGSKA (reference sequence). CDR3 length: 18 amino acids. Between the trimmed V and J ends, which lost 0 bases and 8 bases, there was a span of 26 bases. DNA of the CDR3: TGCAGTGCTAGAGACCCTTCCCGGGCGGCGCGGCTGAGCGATGAGCAGTTCTTC. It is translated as CSARDPSRAARLSDEQFF.

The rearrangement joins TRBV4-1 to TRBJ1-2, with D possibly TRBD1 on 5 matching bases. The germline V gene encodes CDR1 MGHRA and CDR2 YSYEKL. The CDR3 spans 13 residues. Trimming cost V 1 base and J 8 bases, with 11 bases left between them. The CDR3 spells CASSQGGALGYTF. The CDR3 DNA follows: TGCGCCAGCAGCCAAGGGGGCGCATTAGGCTACACCTTC.

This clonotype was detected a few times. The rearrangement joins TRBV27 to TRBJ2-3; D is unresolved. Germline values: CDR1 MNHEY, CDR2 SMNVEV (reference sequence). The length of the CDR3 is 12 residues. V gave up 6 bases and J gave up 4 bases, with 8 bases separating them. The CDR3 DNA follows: TGTGCCAGCAGGCACAGAGCAGATACGCAGTATTTT. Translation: CASRHRADTQYF.

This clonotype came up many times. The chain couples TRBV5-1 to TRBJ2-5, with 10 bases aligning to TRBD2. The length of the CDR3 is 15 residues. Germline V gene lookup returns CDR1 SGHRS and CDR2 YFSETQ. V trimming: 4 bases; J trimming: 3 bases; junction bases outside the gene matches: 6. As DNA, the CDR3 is TGCGCCAGCAGCATCACTGGACTAGCGGAAGAGACCCAGTACTTC. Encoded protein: CASSITGLAEETQYF.

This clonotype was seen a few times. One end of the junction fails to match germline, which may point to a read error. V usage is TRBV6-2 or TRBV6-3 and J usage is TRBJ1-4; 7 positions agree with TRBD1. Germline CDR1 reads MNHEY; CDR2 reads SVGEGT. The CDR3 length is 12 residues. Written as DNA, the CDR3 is TGTGCCAGCAGTGAAGGGGGCGCTTCTGGGAAATTC. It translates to CASSEGGASGKF.

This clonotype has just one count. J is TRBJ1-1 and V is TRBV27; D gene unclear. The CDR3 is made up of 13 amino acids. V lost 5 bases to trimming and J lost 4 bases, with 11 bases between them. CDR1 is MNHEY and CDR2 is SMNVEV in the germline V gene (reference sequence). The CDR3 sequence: CASSMDGGTEAFF. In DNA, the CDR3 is TGTGCCAGCAGTATGGACGGCGGCACTGAAGCTTTCTTT.

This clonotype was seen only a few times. CDR3 amino acids: CAWRGGVDTDTQYF. CDR3 DNA: TGTGCCTGGAGGGGTGGGGTCGACACAGATACGCAGTATTTT. The chain links TRBV30 to TRBJ2-3; the D is unclear. The ends were cut back, 3 bases at V and 2 bases at J, with 12 bases in the middle. Germline-derived CDR1 and CDR2 are GTSNPN and SVGIG (reference sequence). The CDR3 contains 14 residues.

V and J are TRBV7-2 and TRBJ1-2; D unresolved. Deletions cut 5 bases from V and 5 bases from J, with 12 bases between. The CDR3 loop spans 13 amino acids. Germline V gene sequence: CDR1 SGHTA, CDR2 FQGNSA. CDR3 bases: TGTGCCAGCAGCCCCTACTCGAGTTATGGCTACACCTTC. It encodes CASSPYSSYGYTF.

The CDR3, as DNA: TGCAGCGTTGAAGAGGGTAGCGCGGGATACACAGATACGCAGTATTTT. Translated: CSVEEGSAGYTDTQYF. The genes are TRBV29-1 and TRBJ2-3; possible D gene TRBD2, 6 bases. There are 16 residues in the CDR3. Germline CDR1 and CDR2: SQVTM and ANQGSEA. Trimming pared 0 bases from V and 2 bases from J, leaving 15 bases between.

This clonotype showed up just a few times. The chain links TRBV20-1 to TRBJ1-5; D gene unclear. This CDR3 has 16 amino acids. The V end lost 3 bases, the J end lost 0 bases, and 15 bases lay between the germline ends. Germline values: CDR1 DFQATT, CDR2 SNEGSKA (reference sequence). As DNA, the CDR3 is TGCAGTGCTAGGCGTGCCTATGAGGGTAGCAATCAGCCCCAGCATTTT. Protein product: CSARRAYEGSNQPQHF.

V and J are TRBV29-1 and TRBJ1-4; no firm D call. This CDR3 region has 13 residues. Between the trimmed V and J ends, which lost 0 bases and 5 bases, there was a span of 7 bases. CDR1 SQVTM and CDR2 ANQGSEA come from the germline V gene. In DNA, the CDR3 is TGCAGCGTTGAAGAAGGCGGCAATGAAAAACTGTTTTTT. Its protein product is CSVEEGGNEKLFF.

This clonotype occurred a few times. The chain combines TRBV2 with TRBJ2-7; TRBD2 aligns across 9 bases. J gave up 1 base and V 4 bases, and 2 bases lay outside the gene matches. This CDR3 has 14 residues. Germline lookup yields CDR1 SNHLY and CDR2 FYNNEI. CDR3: CASSGGLASYEQYF. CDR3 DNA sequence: TGTGCCAGCAGTGGGGGACTAGCTTCCTACGAGCAGTACTTC.

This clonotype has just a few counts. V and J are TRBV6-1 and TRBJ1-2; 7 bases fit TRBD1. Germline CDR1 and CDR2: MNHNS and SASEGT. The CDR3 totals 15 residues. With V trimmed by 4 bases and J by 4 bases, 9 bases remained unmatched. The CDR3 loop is CASSAGQESFYGYTF. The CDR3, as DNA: TGTGCCAGCAGTGCAGGACAGGAGAGTTTCTATGGCTACACCTTC.

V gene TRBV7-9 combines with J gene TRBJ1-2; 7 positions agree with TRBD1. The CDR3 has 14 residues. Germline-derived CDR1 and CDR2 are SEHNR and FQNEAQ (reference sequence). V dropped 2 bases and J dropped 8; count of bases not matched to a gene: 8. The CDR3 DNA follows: TGTGCCAGCAGCTTACCGACAGGGATTGAGGGCTACACCTTC. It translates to CASSLPTGIEGYTF.

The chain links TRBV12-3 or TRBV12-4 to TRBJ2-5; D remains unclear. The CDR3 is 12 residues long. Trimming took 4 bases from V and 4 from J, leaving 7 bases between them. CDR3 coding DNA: TGTGCCAGCAGTTCCCCCCCAGAGACCCAGTACTTC. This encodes CASSSPPETQYF.

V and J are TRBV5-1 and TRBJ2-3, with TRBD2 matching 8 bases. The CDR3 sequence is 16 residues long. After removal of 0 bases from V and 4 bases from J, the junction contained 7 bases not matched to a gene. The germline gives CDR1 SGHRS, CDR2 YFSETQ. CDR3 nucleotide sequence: TGCGCCAGCAGCTTGGTAGCGGGGAAACCGGCAGATACGCAGTATTTT. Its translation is CASSLVAGKPADTQYF. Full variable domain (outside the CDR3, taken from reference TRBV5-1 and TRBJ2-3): KAGVTQTPRYLIKTRGQQVTLSCSPISGHRSVSWYQQTPGQGLQFLFEYFSETQRNKGNFPGRFSGRQFSNSRSEMNVSTLELGDSALYLCASSLVAGKPADTQYFGPGTRLTVL.

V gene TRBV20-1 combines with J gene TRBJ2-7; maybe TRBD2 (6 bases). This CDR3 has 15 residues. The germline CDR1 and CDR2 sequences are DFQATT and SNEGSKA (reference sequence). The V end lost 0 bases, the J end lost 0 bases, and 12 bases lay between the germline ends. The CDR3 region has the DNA TGCAGTGCTAGAGATGGAGGGGCCAGCTCCTACGAGCAGTACTTC. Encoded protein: CSARDGGASSYEQYF.